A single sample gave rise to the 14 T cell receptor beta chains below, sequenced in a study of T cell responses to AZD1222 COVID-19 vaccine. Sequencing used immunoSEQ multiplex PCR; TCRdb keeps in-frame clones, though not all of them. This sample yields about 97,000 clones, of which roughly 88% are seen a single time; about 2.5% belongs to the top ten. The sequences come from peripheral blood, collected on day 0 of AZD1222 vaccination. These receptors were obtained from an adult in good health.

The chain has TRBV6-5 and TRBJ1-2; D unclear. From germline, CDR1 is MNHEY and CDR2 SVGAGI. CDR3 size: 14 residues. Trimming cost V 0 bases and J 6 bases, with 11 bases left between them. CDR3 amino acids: CASSYSAGFDGYTF. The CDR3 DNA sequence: TGTGCCAGCAGTTACTCGGCCGGTTTTGATGGCTACACCTTC.

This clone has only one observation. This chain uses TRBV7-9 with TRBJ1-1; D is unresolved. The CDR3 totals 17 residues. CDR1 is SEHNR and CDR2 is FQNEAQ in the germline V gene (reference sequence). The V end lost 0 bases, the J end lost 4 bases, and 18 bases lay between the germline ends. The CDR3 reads CASSLAHGQEYVTEAFF. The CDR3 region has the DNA TGTGCCAGCAGCTTAGCGCACGGGCAGGAGTATGTCACTGAAGCTTTCTTT.

The CDR3 region is CASRGDGNQPQHF. The CDR3 nucleotides read TGTGCCAGCAGGGGGGACGGTAATCAGCCCCAGCATTTT. The V gene is TRBV2, the J gene TRBJ1-5, with D possibly matching TRBD1 (5 bases). The germline gives CDR1 SNHLY, CDR2 FYNNEI. V was cut by 6 bases and J by 4 bases, with 10 bases left in between. This CDR3 is built from 13 residues.

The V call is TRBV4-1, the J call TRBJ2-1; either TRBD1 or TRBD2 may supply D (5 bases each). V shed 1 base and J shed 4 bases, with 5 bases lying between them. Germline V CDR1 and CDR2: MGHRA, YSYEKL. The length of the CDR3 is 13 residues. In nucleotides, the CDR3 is TGCGCCAGCAGCCAAGGGGGGTACAATGAGCAGTTCTTC. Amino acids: CASSQGGYNEQFF.

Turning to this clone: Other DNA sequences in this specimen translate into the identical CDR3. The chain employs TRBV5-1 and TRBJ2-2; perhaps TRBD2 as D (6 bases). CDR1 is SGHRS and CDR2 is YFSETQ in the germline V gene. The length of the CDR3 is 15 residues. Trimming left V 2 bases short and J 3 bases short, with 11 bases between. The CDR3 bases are TGCGCCAGCAGCTTACGGGGGTCCGACACCGGGGAGCTGTTTTTT. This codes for CASSLRGSDTGELFF.

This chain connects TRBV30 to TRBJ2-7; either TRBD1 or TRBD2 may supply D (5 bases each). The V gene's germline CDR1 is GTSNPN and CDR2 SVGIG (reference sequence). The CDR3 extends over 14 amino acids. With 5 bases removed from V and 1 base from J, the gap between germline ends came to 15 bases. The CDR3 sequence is CAWGEGRQSYEQYF. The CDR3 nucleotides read TGTGCCTGGGGGGAAGGGAGACAGTCCTACGAGCAGTACTTC.

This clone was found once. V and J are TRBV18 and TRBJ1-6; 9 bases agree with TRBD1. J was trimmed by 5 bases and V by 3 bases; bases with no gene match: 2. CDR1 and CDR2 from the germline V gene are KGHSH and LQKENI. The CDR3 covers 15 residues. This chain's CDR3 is CASSPGQGNNSPLHF. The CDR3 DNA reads TGTGCCAGCTCACCGGGACAGGGAAATAATTCACCCCTCCACTTT.

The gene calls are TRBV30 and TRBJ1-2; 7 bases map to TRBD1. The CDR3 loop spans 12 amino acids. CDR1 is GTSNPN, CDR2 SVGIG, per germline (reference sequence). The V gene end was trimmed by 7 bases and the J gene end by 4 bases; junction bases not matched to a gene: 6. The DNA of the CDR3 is TGTGCCTTGAGACAGGGTGGCTATGGCTACACCTTC. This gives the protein CALRQGGYGYTF.

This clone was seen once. The DNA for the CDR3 is TGTGCCAGCAGCCTTCCGGGAGCGGGTGAGCAGTACTTC. It yields the protein CASSLPGAGEQYF. This chain connects TRBV14 to TRBJ2-7, with D tentatively TRBD2 (6 bases). Trimming stripped 4 bases from V and 7 bases from J, with 14 bases between. The CDR3 length is 13 residues. Germline values: CDR1 SGHDN, CDR2 FVKESK.

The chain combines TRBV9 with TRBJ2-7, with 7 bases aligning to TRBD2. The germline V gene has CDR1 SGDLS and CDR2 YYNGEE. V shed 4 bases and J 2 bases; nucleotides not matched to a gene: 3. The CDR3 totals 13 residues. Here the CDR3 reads CASSPGTTYEQYF. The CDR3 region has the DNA TGTGCCAGCAGCCCGGGGACTACCTACGAGCAGTACTTC.

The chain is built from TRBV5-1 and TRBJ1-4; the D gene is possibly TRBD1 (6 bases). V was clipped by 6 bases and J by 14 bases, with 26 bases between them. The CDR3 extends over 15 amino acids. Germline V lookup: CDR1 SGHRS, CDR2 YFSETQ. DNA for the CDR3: TGCGCCAGCAAGGCAGACACAGGGATATACGGGAGGCTGTTTTTT. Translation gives CASKADTGIYGRLFF.

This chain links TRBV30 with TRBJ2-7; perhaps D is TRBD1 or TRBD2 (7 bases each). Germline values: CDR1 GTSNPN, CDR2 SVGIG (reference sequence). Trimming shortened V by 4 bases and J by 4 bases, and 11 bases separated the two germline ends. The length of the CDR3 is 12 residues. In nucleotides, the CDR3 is TGTGCCTGGACAGGGGGGGGATACGAGCAGTACTTC. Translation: CAWTGGGYEQYF.

This CDR3 reads CASSWGFRSSYNSPLHF. The CDR3 DNA follows: TGTGCCAGCAGCTGGGGTTTTCGGAGCTCCTATAATTCACCCCTCCACTTT. The chain uses TRBV28 and TRBJ1-6; D gene unclear. This CDR3 region has 17 residues. V was clipped by 6 bases and J by 0 bases, with 15 bases between them. From germline, CDR1 is MDHEN and CDR2 SYDVKM.

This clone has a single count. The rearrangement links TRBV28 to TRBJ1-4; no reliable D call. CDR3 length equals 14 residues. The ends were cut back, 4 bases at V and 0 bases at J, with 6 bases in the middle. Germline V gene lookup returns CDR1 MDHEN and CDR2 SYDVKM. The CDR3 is CASSSGSTNEKLFF. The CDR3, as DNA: TGTGCCAGCAGTTCCGGATCAACTAATGAAAAACTGTTTTTT.